The 23 T cell receptor beta chains presented below share a single source sample, sequenced in a study of shared clonotypes between healthy human individuals. Clones were sequenced by immunoSEQ multiplex PCR, and TCRdb holds only the in-frame ones, with some missing. Counted here are fewer than 1.8 million clones, approximately 98.5% occurring once; the ten biggest clones make up around 0.38%. Sequencing input: naive CD4+ T cells sorted from blood. Stated subset: CD45RA+ positively selected. The receptors were gathered from a man aged 25 to 45 in good health.

As concerns this clone: At the DNA level, this CDR3 is encoded by other sequences in the same sample as well. V and J are TRBV11-3 and TRBJ2-7, with D maybe TRBD1 (5 bases). The CDR3 consists of 13 residues. Germline assignment: CDR1 SGHNT and CDR2 YENEEA. V was pared by 5 bases and J by 2 bases, with 10 bases between. CDR3 sequence reads: CASSRGQAYEQYF. The CDR3 nucleotides read TGTGCCAGCAGCAGGGGTCAGGCCTACGAGCAGTACTTC.

This clone was picked up one time. V and J are TRBV28 and TRBJ1-2; TRBD1 agrees at 9 bases. V lost 11 bases, J lost 7 bases, and 5 bases stayed unmatched. This CDR3 is 11 amino acids long. Germline V CDR1 and CDR2: MDHEN, SYDVKM. The CDR3 nucleotides are TGTGCCGTACAGGGGGCACTTGGCTACACCTTC. This gives the protein CAVQGALGYTF.

The V gene is TRBV18, the J gene TRBJ2-4; unclear D gene. CDR1 is KGHSH and CDR2 is LQKENI in the germline V gene. Trimming pared 6 bases from V and 9 bases from J, leaving 12 bases between. The CDR3 length is 12 residues. The CDR3: CASSEGPGIQYF. In DNA form, the CDR3 reads TGTGCCAGCTCGGAAGGTCCCGGCATTCAGTACTTC.

The chain employs TRBV19 and TRBJ1-2; 10 nucleotides match TRBD1. The germline V gene encodes CDR1 LNHDA and CDR2 SQIVND (reference sequence). The junction had 12 bases not matched to a gene; V was cut back by 7 bases and J by 10 bases. The CDR3 totals 14 residues. The CDR3 protein is CASNLIRDRGSYTF. CDR3 sequence (DNA): TGTGCCAGTAACCTTATCCGGGACAGGGGTTCCTACACCTTC.

The CDR3 spells CASSEGIRSGSYNEQFF. The CDR3 coding sequence is TGTGCCAGCAGCGAGGGGATCAGGTCGGGCTCCTACAATGAGCAGTTCTTC. The chain carries TRBV5-4 and TRBJ2-1; D may match TRBD1 or TRBD2 (5 bases each). V was trimmed by 4 bases and J by 0 bases, leaving 17 bases between them. This CDR3 spans 17 amino acids. CDR1 is SGHNT and CDR2 is YYREEE in the germline V gene (reference sequence).

The V gene is TRBV29-1, the J gene TRBJ2-7; D is ambiguous. V was trimmed by 3 bases and J by 2 bases, leaving 11 bases between them. This CDR3 comprises 13 residues. Looked up from germline, CDR1 is SQVTM and CDR2 is ANQGSEA. CDR3 coding DNA: TGCAGCGTTGACGGTGGGCCAGCCTACGAGCAGTACTTC. Translated, it gives CSVDGGPAYEQYF.

The chain combines TRBV5-4 with TRBJ1-4; possible D gene TRBD1, 6 bases. The CDR3 has 16 residues. From germline, CDR1 is SGHNT and CDR2 YYREEE (reference sequence). V was cut by 4 bases and J by 0 bases, with 13 bases left in between. CDR3: CASSKQGIPTNEKLFF. CDR3 DNA: TGTGCCAGCAGCAAACAGGGAATTCCAACTAATGAAAAACTGTTTTTT.

V and J are TRBV5-1 and TRBJ2-3; TRBD1 or TRBD2 may be the D gene (5 bases each). V was clipped by 0 bases and J by 6 bases, with 11 bases between them. Germline CDR1 reads SGHRS; CDR2 reads YFSETQ. This CDR3 region has 14 residues. In nucleotides, the CDR3 is TGCGCCAGCAGCTTGGATGGTTGGGGGGATACGCAGTATTTT. Its protein is CASSLDGWGDTQYF.

V and J are TRBV7-9 and TRBJ2-1, with TRBD2 matching over 9 bases. CDR1 SEHNR and CDR2 FQNEAQ come from the germline V gene (reference sequence). V gave up 5 bases and J gave up 0 bases; unmatched junction bases: 14. The CDR3 sequence is 19 residues long. As DNA, the CDR3 is TGTGCCAGCAGCCCACGGGATAGCGGGAGAAGGAGCTCCTACAATGAGCAGTTCTTC. This encodes CASSPRDSGRRSSYNEQFF.

The rearrangement joins TRBV5-4 to TRBJ2-5; D assignment may be TRBD1 or TRBD2 (5 bases each). CDR3 size: 14 residues. Trimming shortened V by 1 base and J by 4 bases, and 11 bases separated the two germline ends. Germline-derived CDR1 and CDR2 are SGHNT and YYREEE (reference sequence). CDR3 nucleotide sequence: TGTGCCAGCAGCTTGCCGGGGCAGCGAGAGACCCAGTACTTC. Its protein product is CASSLPGQRETQYF.

As DNA, the CDR3 is TGTGCCAGCACCCCCTCCCGGCAGGGAAACACCATATATTTT. Protein: CASTPSRQGNTIYF. The chain joins TRBV14 to TRBJ1-3; D is unclear. Trimming took 7 bases from V and 4 from J, leaving 14 bases between them. Germline loops: CDR1 SGHDN, CDR2 FVKESK. The CDR3 spans 14 residues.

The V call is TRBV6-6, the J call TRBJ1-5, with D possibly matching TRBD1 (5 bases). V was shortened by 6 bases and J by 1 base, with 10 bases between the two germline ends. The germline V gene has CDR1 MNHNY and CDR2 SVGAGI (reference sequence). The CDR3 contains 14 residues. The CDR3 region has the DNA TGTGCCAGCAGCCAGGGAGGGAGCAATCAGCCCCAGCATTTT. This encodes CASSQGGSNQPQHF.

The chain joins TRBV6-6 to TRBJ2-1; TRBD2 aligns across 14 bases. The CDR3 runs to 16 residues. The germline CDR1 and CDR2 sequences are MNHNY and SVGAGI (reference sequence). Unmatched junction bases numbered 3, after V lost 1 base and J lost 7 bases. The CDR3 DNA reads as TGTGCCAGCAGTTACTTCTGGACTAGCGGGAGGAATGAGCAGTTCTTC. Protein sequence: CASSYFWTSGRNEQFF.

The genes are TRBV10-2 and TRBJ1-1; D uncertain. This CDR3 contains 13 residues. V was trimmed by 2 bases and J by 4 bases, leaving 8 bases between them. CDR1 WSHSY and CDR2 SAAADI come from the germline V gene. The CDR3 reads CASSEGLGTEAFF. For the CDR3, the DNA is TGCGCCAGCAGTGAGGGGCTTGGCACTGAAGCTTTCTTT.

Here the CDR3 reads CASSAPGGFEAFF. Here the CDR3 DNA reads TGTGCCAGCAGTGCGCCCGGGGGCTTTGAAGCTTTCTTT. The genes are TRBV6-1 and TRBJ1-1; TRBD1 might be the D (6 bases). Looked up from germline, CDR1 is MNHNS and CDR2 is SASEGT. V was clipped by 4 bases and J by 7 bases, with 13 bases between them. The CDR3 length is 13 residues.

The chain recombines TRBV6-6 with TRBJ2-7; D perhaps matches TRBD1 (6 bases). The CDR3 covers 15 residues. Per the germline V gene, CDR1 is MNHNY and CDR2 is SVGAGI (reference sequence). The V gene lost 2 bases and the J gene lost 6 bases, with 17 bases spanning the gap. The chain's CDR3 is CASSYRPRGLIEQYF. CDR3 nucleotide sequence: TGTGCCAGCAGTTACCGTCCTAGGGGGTTGATCGAGCAGTACTTC.

V is TRBV7-2 and J is TRBJ1-2; the D gene is possibly TRBD1 (6 bases). The germline CDR1 and CDR2 sequences are SGHTA and FQGNSA. Trimming pared 5 bases from V and 3 bases from J, leaving 10 bases between. The CDR3 is 13 residues long. CDR3 residues: CASSMDSDYGYTF. The CDR3 DNA follows: TGTGCCAGCAGCATGGACAGTGACTATGGCTACACCTTC.

A note on this clone: The DNA is omitted, as the CDR3 cannot be located on it reliably, and the CDR3 follows TCRdb's listing. The rearrangement uses TRBV28 and TRBJ1-2. The CDR3 comprises 16 residues, both ends counted. CDR1 and CDR2 (germline): MDHEN, SYDVKM. The CDR3: CASSFLAGSLTGGYTF.

The chain combines TRBV25-1 with TRBJ2-3, with D possibly TRBD1 on 6 matching bases. CDR3 length: 13 amino acids. V lost 8 bases and J 6 bases, leaving 15 bases between the germline ends. Germline V CDR1 and CDR2: MGHDK, SYGVNS. The chain's CDR3 is CASQTGPVDTQYF. DNA of the CDR3: TGTGCCAGCCAGACAGGACCGGTGGATACGCAGTATTTT.

The chain carries TRBV2 and TRBJ2-3, with TRBD1 identical over 9 bases. The CDR3 is 14 amino acids. CDR1 and CDR2 (germline): SNHLY, FYNNEI. J gave up 3 bases and V 8 bases, and 6 bases lay outside the gene matches. The CDR3 nucleotides read TGTGCCAGCTACCGGGACAGGGAAACAGATACGCAGTATTTT. The encoded protein is CASYRDRETDTQYF. The full variable domain, its missing parts supplied by reference TRBV2 and TRBJ2-3, is EPEVTQTPSHQVTQMGQEVILRCVPISNHLYFYWYRQILGQKVEFLVSFYNNEISEKSEIFDDQFSVERPDGSNFTLKIRSTKLEDSAMYFCASYRDRETDTQYFGPGTRLTVL.

The chain couples TRBV2 to TRBJ2-1; D is ambiguous. V lost 7 bases and J lost 1, with 14 bases in between. The CDR3 extends over 15 amino acids. From germline, CDR1 is SNHLY and CDR2 FYNNEI. The CDR3 DNA reads as TGTGCCAGCATCATGAAGGGCAAATCCTACAATGAGCAGTTCTTC. Protein product: CASIMKGKSYNEQFF.

This rearrangement joins TRBV11-2 to TRBJ2-1; the D gene is possibly TRBD2 (6 bases). There are 13 residues in the CDR3. Germline V gene sequence: CDR1 SGHAT, CDR2 FQNNGV. V was clipped by 1 base and J by 9 bases, with 10 bases between them. The CDR3 loop reads CASSLVTSREQFF. The CDR3 nucleotides are TGTGCCAGCAGCTTAGTAACTAGCCGTGAGCAGTTCTTC.

This clone occurred once. The genes are TRBV11-2 and TRBJ2-7; TRBD1 agrees at 7 bases. Germline V CDR1 and CDR2: SGHAT, FQNNGV. The CDR3 consists of 14 residues. With V trimmed by 3 bases and J by 6 bases, 8 bases remained unmatched. This CDR3 reads CASSFYRQGSEQYF. The CDR3 nucleotides read TGTGCCAGCAGCTTTTATAGACAGGGCTCCGAGCAGTACTTC.